The rows below give T cell receptor beta chains drawn from one sample of a study of shared clonotypes between healthy human individuals. The protocol was immunoSEQ multiplex PCR, while the TCRdb copy is restricted to in-frame clones and leaves out a portion. The table records roughly 2,500,000 clones, approximately 93% of them present only once. Sequencing used naive CD4+ T cells from PBMCs. These receptors were collected from a young man in good health. Some clones in this sample may be carry-over from other donors' samples. Each CDR3 is given with its conserved first and last residue. The order of the fields is D gene, clone size, V gene, J gene, CDR3 protein, CDR3 DNA. The D gene is left open where the match is weak. The size field is filled for only some rows; it gives once, few, many or a size class.

>.|.|TRBV19|TRBJ2-7
CASSQGRDLQQYF
TGTGCCAGTAGCCAAGGCAGGGACTTGCAGCAGTACTTC
>TRBD2|.|TRBV25-1|TRBJ2-3
CASSGIVGGPGDTQYF
TGTGCCAGCAGTGGAATTGTGGGAGGGCCCGGAGATACGCAGTATTTT
>TRBD2|.|TRBV4-3|TRBJ2-1
CASSQVGGRAYNEQFF
TGCGCCAGCAGCCAAGTTGGTGGGAGGGCTTACAATGAGCAGTTCTTC
>.|.|TRBV28|TRBJ2-7
CASTTPGSSYEQYF
TGTGCCAGCACAACTCCCGGGAGCTCCTACGAGCAGTACTTC
>TRBD2|.|TRBV7-3|TRBJ2-1
CASSPLAGGGHNEQFF
TGTGCCAGCAGCCCCTTAGCGGGAGGGGGGCATAATGAGCAGTTCTTC
>TRBD2|.|TRBV4-3|TRBJ2-3
CASSQDSARAGATDTQYF
TGCGCCAGCAGCCAAGATTCCGCCCGCGCGGGAGCCACAGATACGCAGTATTTT
>.|few|TRBV15|TRBJ2-1
CATSRESTWTEYNEQFF
TGTGCCACCAGCAGAGAATCTACATGGACTGAGTACAATGAGCAGTTCTTC
>.|.|TRBV14|TRBJ1-4
CASSQDFWGPQLFF
TGTGCCAGCAGCCAAGATTTCTGGGGACCCCAACTGTTTTTT
>.|.|TRBV7-2|TRBJ2-1
CASSLTPRGNEQFF
TGTGCCAGCAGCTTGACACCCAGGGGAAATGAGCAGTTCTTC
>.|.|TRBV10-1|TRBJ2-2
CASSEMGGELFF
TGCGCCAGCAGTGAGATGGGTGGGGAGCTGTTTTTT
>TRBD1|.|TRBV23-1|TRBJ2-7
CASSHRRDDRGAYEQYF
TGCGCCAGCAGTCATCGAAGAGACGACAGGGGGGCCTACGAGCAGTACTTC
>TRBD1|.|TRBV6-1|TRBJ2-1
CASSEGRDRGGPRFAYNEQFF
TGTGCCAGCAGTGAAGGCCGGGACAGGGGTGGTCCGCGCTTCGCCTACAATGAGCAGTTCTTC
>.|.|TRBV5-1|TRBJ2-1
CASSLEPAPYNEQFF
TGCGCCAGCAGCTTGGAGCCGGCCCCCTACAATGAGCAGTTCTTC
>.|.|TRBV6-1|TRBJ1-5
CASSEARIARVYQPQHF
TGTGCCAGCAGTGAAGCGCGTATCGCCCGTGTTTATCAGCCCCAGCATTTT
>.|.|TRBV18|TRBJ2-2
CASSPPLYGMMAGELFF
TGTGCCAGCTCACCACCATTGTACGGGATGATGGCCGGGGAGCTGTTTTTT
>TRBD1|.|TRBV6-6|TRBJ2-7
CASRNPGQIYEQYF
TGTGCCAGCAGGAATCCGGGACAGATATACGAGCAGTACTTC
>.|once|TRBV12-5|TRBJ2-1
CASGLVREPTYTSSYNEQFF
TGTGCTAGTGGTTTGGTACGGGAGCCCACTTACACGAGCTCCTACAATGAGCAGTTCTTC
>.|.|TRBV6-6|TRBJ2-2
CASSYGVNTGELFF
TGTGCCAGCAGTTACGGGGTCAACACCGGGGAGCTGTTTTTT
>.|.|TRBV4-3|TRBJ1-5
CASSQDPTGNQPQHF
TGCGCCAGCAGCCAAGACCCCACAGGGAATCAGCCCCAGCATTTT
>.|.|TRBV7-2|TRBJ1-2
CASSSRRDFYGYTF
TGTGCCAGCAGCTCCCGGCGGGACTTCTATGGCTACACCTTC
>TRBD1|.|TRBV19|TRBJ2-7
CASSRDRGYEQYF
TGTGCCAGTAGTAGGGACAGGGGCTACGAGCAGTACTTC
>TRBD1|.|TRBV28|TRBJ2-3
CASSLIGQGADTQYF
TGTGCCAGCAGTTTAATTGGACAGGGGGCAGATACGCAGTATTTT
>TRBD2|.|TRBV9|TRBJ2-7
CASSAGTSGFYEQYF
TGTGCCAGCAGCGCCGGGACTAGCGGATTCTACGAGCAGTACTTC
>TRBD2|once|TRBV7-2|TRBJ2-3
CASSLGTRADTQYF
TGTGCCAGCAGCCTAGGGACTAGGGCAGATACGCAGTATTTT
>TRBD2|.|TRBV7-9|TRBJ2-1
CASSYAKPGLAGNEQFF
TGTGCCAGCAGCTACGCAAAACCGGGACTAGCGGGCAATGAGCAGTTCTTC
>.|.|TRBV7-2|TRBJ1-2
CASSLGAGSPYGYTF
TGTGCCAGCAGCTTAGGGGCGGGGTCCCCCTATGGCTACACCTTC
>TRBD1|.|TRBV28|TRBJ2-1
CASSPRQGRGNEQFF
TGTGCCAGCAGTCCCCGACAGGGTAGGGGCAATGAGCAGTTCTTC
>TRBD1|.|TRBV9|TRBJ1-5
CASSVGLRTGITYSNQPQHF
TGTGCCAGCAGCGTAGGGCTAAGGACAGGGATTACCTATAGCAATCAGCCCCAGCATTTT
>TRBD1|.|TRBV6-5|TRBJ1-1
CASSSYRGVRTEAFF
TGTGCCAGCAGCTCCTACAGGGGAGTACGGACTGAAGCTTTCTTT
>.|.|TRBV7-2|TRBJ1-5
CASSLGVAGHQPQHF
TGTGCCAGCAGCTTAGGGGTTGCGGGGCATCAGCCCCAGCATTTT
>.|.|TRBV6-1|TRBJ2-5
CASSEVEWYQETQYF
TGTGCCAGCAGTGAAGTTGAGTGGTACCAAGAGACCCAGTACTTC
>TRBD2|once|TRBV5-5|TRBJ2-7
CASSLGLAGRGDREQYF
TGTGCCAGCAGCTTGGGTCTAGCGGGGCGGGGAGATCGCGAGCAGTACTTC
>TRBD2|.|TRBV28|TRBJ2-2
CASSLAGENTGELFF
TGTGCCAGCAGTTTGGCGGGAGAGAACACCGGGGAGCTGTTTTTT
>.|few|TRBV9|TRBJ2-4
CASSVGMTGNIQYF
TGTGCCAGCAGCGTAGGAATGACGGGTAACATTCAGTACTTC
>TRBD1|.|TRBV5-6|TRBJ1-2
CASRHDRDYGYTF
TGTGCCAGCAGACATGACAGGGACTATGGCTACACCTTC
>.|once|TRBV4-1|TRBJ1-4
CASSQSRTLNEKLFF
TGCGCCAGCAGCCAATCCCGGACCCTGAATGAAAAACTGTTTTTT
>.|.|TRBV5-1|TRBJ2-3
CASTQGGGPDTQYF
TGCGCCAGCACCCAAGGAGGGGGCCCAGATACGCAGTATTTT